This T cell receptor (beta chain) was obtained from a study of T-cell reconstitution after alpha-beta-depleted transplantation in children. General study results and limits: Newly generated T cells supplied most T-cell counts and diversity one year post-transplant. Surviving recipient T cells and thymic progenitors accounted for the high day-60 TCRbeta diversity observed in some patients. Several hundred expanded graft clones reportedly were the source of alpha-beta T cells about two months after transplant.

This CDR3 spans 14 amino acids. Trimming took off 0 bases at V and 4 bases at J, with 9 bases between the two ends. CDR1 and CDR2 from the germline V gene are SGHKS and YYEKEE (reference sequence). Unique molecular identifiers featured in how the TCRbeta library was prepared. MiXCR, applied by TCRdb to the PCR reads, yields one record per CDR3 protein. The sample lists about 980,000 distinct CDR3 sequences, 25% to 30% occurring once. For this clonotype: Its antigen is undetermined.

The sample was PBMCs, mostly from graft donor cells, taken 360 days after TCRalphabeta/CD19-depleted stem cell transplant. The sequence was obtained from a boy younger than two who had a stem cell transplant for SCID, so the T cells may come from the graft donor. The V call is TRBV5-5, the J call TRBJ2-3; D may match TRBD1 or TRBD2 (5 bases each). The CDR3, as DNA: TGTGCCAGCAGCTTGGGAGGGGTCGCAGATACGCAGTATTTT. Residues: CASSLGGVADTQYF.